This T cell receptor (beta chain) was recorded in a study of beta chain features in type 1 diabetes. Study-wide background: Cell yields, age and gender were similar between patients and healthy donors. Sorted cell examination encompassed 85 million to 140 million cells across all samples.

Each sorted fraction was over 95% pure. Germline V gives CDR1 GTSNPN, CDR2 SVGIG (reference sequence). The CDR3 consists of 12 residues. Trimming removed 4 bases from V and 4 bases from J, with 11 bases in between. Expressed TCRB transcripts were sequenced because the isolated RNA had all been reverse transcribed beforehand. Assay used: immunoSEQ multiplex PCR; TCRdb lists only in-frame clones, some missing. The sample yields 130,000 or so clones, about 8.7% seen once. At least ten counts were recorded for this clone. The chain joins TRBV30 to TRBJ2-7, with a weak D call TRBD2 (5 bases). The clonotype was recovered from a man aged 18 to 29 in good health. The sequenced sample was central memory CD4+ T cells from blood. Here the CDR3 reads CAWNRGKYEQYF. For the CDR3, the DNA is TGTGCCTGGAACCGGGGAAAATACGAGCAGTACTTC. The whole variable domain, remainder taken from reference TRBV30 and TRBJ2-7, is SQTIHQWPATLVQPVGSPLSLECTVEGTSNPNLYWYRQAAGRGLQLLFYSVGIGQISSEVPQNLSASRPQDRQFILSSKKLLLSDSGFYLCAWNRGKYEQYFGPGTRLTVT.